The 24 T cell receptor beta chains reported below all come from one sample, sequenced in a study of STAT5B mutations in CD4+ large granular lymphocyte leukemia. Clones were read by immunoSEQ multiplex PCR, and TCRdb kept only the in-frame ones, dropping some. This table holds tens of thousands of clones, about 80% found once. Sequencing was done on a sample of CD4+ T cells from blood buffy coats. The origin of the receptors is a human donor in good health.

This clone has only a few counts. V and J are TRBV10-1 and TRBJ1-5; D call uncertain. Germline V gene data show CDR1 as WNHNN and CDR2 as SYGVQD (reference sequence). V gave up 6 bases and J gave up 2 bases, with 8 bases separating them. The CDR3 runs 13 residues. CDR3 DNA: TGCGCCAGCAGCAGGAGGGGCAATCAGCCCCAGCATTTT. Its protein is CASSRRGNQPQHF.

J is TRBJ1-2 and V is TRBV6-6, with no clear D. Looked up from germline, CDR1 is MNHNY and CDR2 is SVGAGI (reference sequence). CDR3 length: 15 residues. With 2 bases removed from V and 4 bases from J, the gap between germline ends came to 14 bases. CDR3 amino acids: CASSYDGNRGYGYTF. The CDR3 DNA reads as TGTGCCAGCAGTTACGATGGTAACCGGGGCTATGGCTACACCTTC.

This chain uses TRBV9 with TRBJ1-1; the D is unclear. Trimming stripped 0 bases from V and 2 bases from J, with 11 bases between. In germline, CDR1 is SGDLS, CDR2 YYNGEE. This CDR3 contains 15 residues. CDR3 region: CASSVDGRQNTEAFF. For the CDR3, the DNA is TGTGCCAGCAGCGTAGATGGGCGGCAAAACACTGAAGCTTTCTTT.

This sequence joins TRBV9 and TRBJ2-5, with 10 bases fitting TRBD1. Trimming took 2 bases from V and 5 from J; bases not matched to a gene: 9. Germline loops: CDR1 SGDLS, CDR2 YYNGEE. CDR3 length: 16 amino acids. In DNA, the CDR3 is TGTGCCAGCAGCGTGCTGGGACAGGGGCAGGGGGAGACCCAGTACTTC. It codes for CASSVLGQGQGETQYF.

The chain has TRBV28 and TRBJ2-4; D could derive from TRBD1 or TRBD2 (5 bases each). V shed 6 bases and J shed 3 bases, with 12 bases lying between them. The CDR3 length is 14 residues. Germline assignment: CDR1 MDHEN and CDR2 SYDVKM. CDR3 sequence (DNA): TGTGCCAGCAGGGCCGGGACCTACAAAAACATTCAGTACTTC. It yields the protein CASRAGTYKNIQYF.

DNA for the CDR3: TGTGCCAGCAGCCCACTCCCTCAGGCAACCTACGAGCAGTACTTC. Amino acids: CASSPLPQATYEQYF. The chain employs TRBV11-2 and TRBJ2-7, with D unclear. This CDR3 contains 15 residues. The ends were cut back, 5 bases at V and 2 bases at J, with 16 bases in the middle. Germline CDR1 SGHAT, CDR2 FQNNGV.

V and J are TRBV15 and TRBJ2-1; D gene unclear. The CDR3 extends over 14 amino acids. The V gene's germline CDR1 is LNHNV and CDR2 YYDKDF (reference sequence). Trimming pared 1 base from V and 7 bases from J, leaving 11 bases between. The CDR3 sequence is CATSRVSQPNEQFF. As DNA, the CDR3 is TGTGCCACCAGCAGAGTGTCGCAACCTAATGAGCAGTTCTTC. Variable domain in full (rest from reference TRBV15 and TRBJ2-1): DAMVIQNPRYQVTQFGKPVTLSCSQTLNHNVMYWYQQKSSQAPKLLFHYYDKDFNNEADTPDNFQSRRPNTSFCFLDIRSPGLGDTAMYLCATSRVSQPNEQFFGPGTRLTVL.

The chain recombines TRBV5-4 with TRBJ2-6; D perhaps matches TRBD1 (6 bases). Germline V CDR1 and CDR2: SGHNT, YYREEE (reference sequence). V was trimmed by 4 bases and J by 0 bases, leaving 17 bases between them. This CDR3 is built from 18 residues. The CDR3: CASSMPQVRGSGANVLTF. The CDR3 region has the DNA TGTGCCAGCAGCATGCCTCAGGTCAGGGGCTCTGGGGCCAACGTCCTGACTTTC.

The CDR3 reads CAWNVRGNTIYF. Here the CDR3 DNA reads TGTGCCTGGAATGTTAGGGGAAACACCATATATTTT. This chain joins TRBV30 and TRBJ1-3; D is ambiguous. Germline CDR1 and CDR2: GTSNPN and SVGIG (reference sequence). V gave up 4 bases and J gave up 4 bases, with 8 bases separating them. The CDR3 is 12 amino acids.

J is TRBJ2-7 and V is TRBV7-6; 7 bases align to TRBD1. The CDR3 is 16 amino acids. Germline trimming cut 2 bases from V and 4 bases from J; bases unmatched to any gene: 11. Germline-derived CDR1 and CDR2 are SGHVS and FNYEAQ. The CDR3 DNA reads as TGTGCCAGCAGCTTACAAGGGGGCGAGTTAGTTTACGAGCAGTACTTC. Residues: CASSLQGGELVYEQYF.

The chain combines TRBV13 with TRBJ2-2; 9 positions agree with TRBD2. The CDR3 extends over 19 amino acids. Germline-derived CDR1 and CDR2 are PRHDT and FYEKMQ (reference sequence). V lost 0 bases to trimming and J lost 5 bases; unmatched junction nucleotides: 13. Here the CDR3 DNA reads TGTGCCAGCAGCTTAGGAGGGACTAGCCAGATCAGAATTACCGGGGAGCTGTTTTTT. Translation: CASSLGGTSQIRITGELFF.

The rearrangement links TRBV30 to TRBJ1-6, with D tentatively TRBD1 (6 bases). Germline lookup yields CDR1 GTSNPN and CDR2 SVGIG (reference sequence). This CDR3 has 15 amino acids. Trimming took 3 bases from V and 4 from J, leaving 13 bases between them. CDR3 in amino acids: CAWSQGTLYNSPLHF. CDR3 bases: TGTGCCTGGAGCCAGGGGACTCTTTATAATTCACCCCTCCACTTT.

CDR3 bases: TGCGCCAGCAGCTTGGGGACAGCCAAGAATTCACCCCTCCACTTT. Translation gives CASSLGTAKNSPLHF. This chain joins TRBV5-1 and TRBJ1-6, with D perhaps matching TRBD1 (6 bases). The V end lost 0 bases, the J end lost 7 bases, and 11 bases lay between the germline ends. This CDR3 is built from 15 residues. Germline assignment: CDR1 SGHRS and CDR2 YFSETQ.

This clone was seen only once. The genes are TRBV11-1 and TRBJ2-2; 10 nucleotides line up with TRBD1. This CDR3 is built from 15 residues. Germline V lookup: CDR1 SGHAT, CDR2 FQDESV (reference sequence). The J segment lost 0 bases and the V segment lost 5 bases, leaving 0 bases of the junction unmatched. CDR3 amino acids: CASSGQGANTGELFF. In nucleotides, the CDR3 is TGTGCCAGCAGCGGACAGGGGGCGAACACCGGGGAGCTGTTTTTT.

The V call is TRBV7-6, the J call TRBJ2-1; 8 bases agree with TRBD2. The CDR3 covers 15 residues. Germline assignment: CDR1 SGHVS and CDR2 FNYEAQ. V trimming: 2 bases; J trimming: 6 bases; junction bases outside the gene matches: 6. CDR3 residues: CASSLFETSANEQFF. The CDR3 coding sequence is TGTGCCAGCAGCTTATTTGAGACTAGCGCCAATGAGCAGTTCTTC. Combining the CDR3 with reference TRBV7-6 and TRBJ2-1 gives the whole variable domain GAGVSQSPRYKVTKRGQDVALRCDPISGHVSLYWYRQALGQGPEFLTYFNYEAQQDKSGLPNDRFSAERPEGSISTLTIQRTEQRDSAMYRCASSLFETSANEQFFGPGTRLTVL.

This clone has only a few counts. The chain employs TRBV6-5 and TRBJ2-7, with D tentatively TRBD1 or TRBD2 (5 bases each). Germline V gene sequence: CDR1 MNHEY, CDR2 SVGAGI. V gave up 4 bases and J gave up 2 bases, with 15 bases separating them. This CDR3 has 15 amino acids. CDR3 nucleotides: TGTGCCAGCAGTTTGTCGCCGAGGGGTACCTACGAGCAGTACTTC. Translated: CASSLSPRGTYEQYF.

The CDR3: CASGLVLGGQGTYSNQPQHF. CDR3 in DNA: TGTGCTAGTGGTTTGGTATTAGGAGGACAGGGGACTTATAGCAATCAGCCCCAGCATTTT. The chain carries TRBV12-5 and TRBJ1-5; 9 bases agree with TRBD1. This CDR3 region has 20 residues. Germline-derived CDR1 and CDR2 are LGHNT and FRNRAP. The V gene end was trimmed by 0 bases and the J gene end by 0 bases; junction bases not matched to a gene: 12.

This chain links TRBV2 with TRBJ2-1; TRBD2 matches at 10 bases. V lost 0 bases and J lost 4; bases outside the gene matches: 9. CDR3 length equals 18 residues. The germline V gene encodes CDR1 SNHLY and CDR2 FYNNEI. This chain's CDR3 is CASSEAGSGRAVYNEQFF. CDR3 in DNA: TGTGCCAGCAGTGAAGCGGGGAGCGGGAGGGCCGTTTACAATGAGCAGTTCTTC.

The chain links TRBV15 to TRBJ1-2; 9 nucleotides line up with TRBD1. The V gene's germline CDR1 is LNHNV and CDR2 YYDKDF (reference sequence). The CDR3 runs to 13 residues. V was clipped by 8 bases and J by 4 bases; unmatched bases: 5. The CDR3 region has the DNA TGTGCCACCCAGACAGGGGGAGGCTATGGCTACACCTTC. Translation gives CATQTGGGYGYTF.

V usage is TRBV4-1 and J usage is TRBJ1-4, with TRBD1 as a possible D gene (5 bases). Germline loops: CDR1 MGHRA, CDR2 YSYEKL. Between the trimmed V and J ends, which lost 4 bases and 7 bases, there was a span of 16 bases. CDR3 length equals 15 residues. The CDR3 region is CASSRAAGGFEKLFF. The CDR3 region has the DNA TGCGCCAGCAGCCGGGCGGCCGGGGGTTTTGAAAAACTGTTTTTT.

The rearrangement links TRBV18 to TRBJ2-1, with TRBD2 matching 11 bases. The germline V gene has CDR1 KGHSH and CDR2 LQKENI. Trimming at V came to 3 bases and at J to 5 bases, leaving 6 bases not matched to a gene. The CDR3 is made up of 16 amino acids. CDR3 protein: CASSPLGLAGDNEQFF. The CDR3 region has the DNA TGTGCCAGCTCACCGCTCGGACTAGCGGGTGACAATGAGCAGTTCTTC.

The V gene is TRBV6-6, the J gene TRBJ1-2; weak D call: TRBD1 (5 bases). This CDR3 comprises 14 residues. Deletions cut 3 bases from V and 8 bases from J, with 16 bases between. Per germline, CDR1 MNHNY and CDR2 SVGAGI (reference sequence). This CDR3 reads CASSYGSGMGGYTF. Here the CDR3 DNA reads TGTGCCAGCAGTTATGGTTCAGGGATGGGCGGCTACACCTTC.

V gene TRBV18 combines with J gene TRBJ2-5; D remains unclear. V was cut by 1 base and J by 3 bases, with 3 bases left in between. Germline CDR1 and CDR2: KGHSH and LQKENI. The CDR3 loop spans 12 amino acids. CDR3 sequence reads: CASSPLEETQYF. CDR3 nucleotide sequence: TGTGCCAGCTCACCACTTGAAGAGACCCAGTACTTC.

This clone was recorded a few times. The V gene is TRBV7-9, the J gene TRBJ2-2, with a tentative D call TRBD1 (5 bases). Deletions cut 3 bases from V and 4 bases from J, with 12 bases between. This CDR3 comprises 15 residues. CDR1 and CDR2 (germline): SEHNR, FQNEAQ (reference sequence). Here the CDR3 reads CASSFQGPLTGELFF. The DNA of the CDR3 is TGTGCCAGCAGCTTCCAGGGCCCCCTCACCGGGGAGCTGTTTTTT.